A selection of T cell receptor beta chains follows, all from one sample in a study of blood T cell repertoires in COVID-19. Sequencing used immunoSEQ multiplex PCR; TCRdb keeps in-frame clones, though not all of them. The sample lists some 250,000 clones, 70% to 90% occurring once. The sample taken for sequencing was peripheral blood. These receptors were taken from a woman aged 30 to 39 who had recovered from COVID-19. Both conserved end residues are part of each CDR3. D genes are given only for firm matches. The listing skips clone size in some rows; elsewhere it reads once, few, many or a size class.

TRBJ2-1	TRBV7-8	NA	NA	TGTGCCAGCAGCTTAGAGGTGGGGGGGCTTCGAAATGAGCAGTTCTTC	CASSLEVGGLRNEQFF
TRBJ2-7	TRBV27	NA	NA	TGTGCCAGCAGGCTCGGGGTACCTAGCTCCTACGAGCAGTACTTC	CASRLGVPSSYEQYF
TRBJ2-1	TRBV5-1	NA	NA	TGCGCCAGCAGCCCGAACGACAACTCCTACAATGAGCAGTTCTTC	CASSPNDNSYNEQFF
TRBJ2-1	TRBV27	NA	NA	TGTGCCAGCAGTTCAGACAGCAGCTCCTACAATGAGCAGTTCTTC	CASSSDSSSYNEQFF
TRBJ2-5	TRBV12-5	NA	NA	TGTGCTAGTGGTTTCGGCCAAGAGACCCAGTACTTC	CASGFGQETQYF
TRBJ2-6	TRBV29-1	NA	NA	TGCAGCGGTCGCGACCGGGGCAACGTCCTGACTTTC	CSGRDRGNVLTF
TRBJ1-5	TRBV10-3	NA	TRBD1	TGTGCCATCAGTGAGTCCGGAGACAGGGGTGACGGACAGCCCCAGCATTTT	CAISESGDRGDGQPQHF
TRBJ2-5	TRBV4-3	NA	TRBD2	TGCGCCAGCAGCCCGGGGGCGCGGGGGGGGCCGAAAGAGACCCAGTACTTC	CASSPGARGGPKETQYF
TRBJ1-1	TRBV5-6	NA	TRBD1	TGTGCCAGCAGCTTGTGGGGGCTTGACAGGGCGAAAGCTTTCTTT	CASSLWGLDRAKAFF
TRBJ1-2	TRBV12-3/TRBV12-4	NA	NA	TGTGCCAGCAGTCTCAGGCACTATGGCTACACCTTC	CASSLRHYGYTF
TRBJ2-7	TRBV9	NA	NA	TGTGCCAGCAGCCCGGGGGTGCAGGGCTACGAGCAGTACTTC	CASSPGVQGYEQYF
TRBJ1-5	TRBV19	NA	TRBD1	TGTGCCAGTTCCACAGGGGTTGTGAATCAGCCCCAGCATTTT	CASSTGVVNQPQHF
TRBJ2-5	TRBV19	NA	TRBD1	TGTGCCAGTAGCCGCCGGGACAGCCAAGAGACCCAGTACTTC	CASSRRDSQETQYF
TRBJ1-1	TRBV7-9	NA	NA	TGTGCCAGCAGCTTAGGCACCCAACTTGAAGCTTTCTTT	CASSLGTQLEAFF
TRBJ2-7	TRBV5-4	NA	TRBD1	TGTGCCAGCGGAACCAACAGGGGGCAAAACGAGCAGTACTTC	CASGTNRGQNEQYF
TRBJ1-2	TRBV2	NA	NA	TGTGCCAACCCTGCCGGGGAATATGGCTACACCTTC	CANPAGEYGYTF
TRBJ2-1	TRBV29-1	NA	TRBD2	TGCAGCGTTGAAACCGGGACTAGTCGCATGGGGCAGTTCTTC	CSVETGTSRMGQFF
TRBJ2-1	TRBV11-2	once	TRBD2	TGTGCCAGCAGCTTAGTAGCGGGGGGTGGAAATGAGCAGTTCTTC	CASSLVAGGGNEQFF
TRBJ1-5	TRBV7-2	NA	TRBD1	TGTGCCAGCAGCGCTAAGGGACAGGGAAGGAATCAGCCCCAGCATTTT	CASSAKGQGRNQPQHF
TRBJ2-2	TRBV11-2	once	TRBD2	TGTGCCAGCAGCTTTGAGTGGACTAGCGGGGCCGTAAACACCGGGGAGCTGTTTTTT	CASSFEWTSGAVNTGELFF
TRBJ2-3	TRBV18	NA	NA	TGTGCCAGCTCACCCCCGGGACTCGCCACAGATACGCAGTATTTT	CASSPPGLATDTQYF
TRBJ1-6	TRBV7-2	NA	NA	TGTGCCAGCAGCTTAGACGTCGGCGGCAATTCACCCCTCCACTTT	CASSLDVGGNSPLHF
TRBJ1-4	TRBV5-5	NA	NA	TGTGCCAGCAGCCCCGGGACTGCCTTTTTTGCAACTAATGAAAAACTGTTTTTT	CASSPGTAFFATNEKLFF
TRBJ2-2	TRBV5-1	NA	TRBD2	TGCGCCAGCAGCTCGAAACTAGCGTTCACCGGGGAGCTGTTTTTT	CASSSKLAFTGELFF
TRBJ1-2	TRBV5-4	NA	TRBD1	TGTGCCAGCAGCTTGACAGGGGCGGGAGGGTCGGACTATGGCTACACCTTC	CASSLTGAGGSDYGYTF
TRBJ2-3	TRBV5-1	NA	TRBD2	TGCGCCAGCGGTCGACTAGCGGGAAGCACAGATACGCAGTATTTT	CASGRLAGSTDTQYF
TRBJ2-3	TRBV5-1	NA	TRBD1	TGCGCCAGCAGCCGGACAGGAGCTACTAGCACAGATACGCAGTATTTT	CASSRTGATSTDTQYF
TRBJ2-4	TRBV3-1/TRBV3-2	NA	TRBD1	TGTGCCAGCAGCCGGGTGACAGGGGGCGCGACCAAAAACATTCAGTACTTC	CASSRVTGGATKNIQYF
TRBJ2-1	TRBV18	NA	TRBD2	TGTGCCAGCTCACCAGTACTAGCGGGGTACAATGAGCAGTTCTTC	CASSPVLAGYNEQFF
TRBJ1-2	TRBV6-5	few	NA	TGTGCCAGCAGTTACGGGCAGGCCTATGGCTACACCTTC	CASSYGQAYGYTF
TRBJ2-5	TRBV2	NA	TRBD1	TGTGCCAGCAGGGGAGACAGGGGGCGGGCGGAGACCCAGTACTTC	CASRGDRGRAETQYF
TRBJ2-3	TRBV27	NA	TRBD2	TGTGCCAGCAGTTTGACTAGCTATACAGATACGCAGTATTTT	CASSLTSYTDTQYF
TRBJ1-4	TRBV7-2	NA	TRBD1	TGTGCCAGCAGCTTAGTGGAGGGGGCGGGGAAGATCAGTGAAAAACTGTTTTTT	CASSLVEGAGKISEKLFF